Below, 4 T cell receptor beta chains from the same sample are listed, as sequenced in a study of metastatic and nonmetastatic thyroid tumors. None of the patients had undergone any treatment ahead of thyroid surgery. With MiXCR, TCRdb called clones anew from the PCR reads. This sample has 21,000 or so clones; 10% to 15% occur once, and the top ten carry approximately 25%. The sequenced material came from blood. These receptors all come from a female donor with papillary thyroid cancer or a benign thyroid nodule (not recorded which). Some clones in this sample may be carry-over from other donors' samples.

This clone was detected many times. The CDR3 is CASSPFLGPQETQYF. Written as DNA, the CDR3 is TGCGCCAGCAGTCCATTTTTAGGTCCGCAAGAGACCCAGTACTTC. V usage is TRBV10-2 and J usage is TRBJ2-5; D not resolved. CDR1 and CDR2 (germline): WSHSY, SAAADI. Trimming left V 5 bases short and J 2 bases short, with 15 bases between. There are 15 residues in the CDR3.

The table lists this clone with a few counts. Being one base from a much bigger clone, this may be a read error. The chain has TRBV9 and TRBJ2-1; D unclear. The germline gives CDR1 SGDLS, CDR2 YYNGEE. The CDR3 sequence is 13 residues long. V lost 4 bases and J 5 bases, leaving 10 bases between the germline ends. CDR3 residues: CASSSESNNEQFF. CDR3 coding DNA: TGTGCCAGCAGCTCGGAGTCAAACAATGAGCAGTTCTTC. Full variable domain (missing parts from reference TRBV9 and TRBJ2-1): DSGVTQTPKHLITATGQRVTLRCSPRSGDLSVYWYQQSLDQGLQFLIQYYNGEERAKGNILERFSAQQFPDLHSELNLSSLELGDSALYFCASSSESNNEQFFGPGTRLTVL.

This clone was detected many times. This sequence joins TRBV4-1 and TRBJ1-2; the D is unclear. This CDR3 is 14 amino acids long. Trimming stripped 0 bases from V and 4 bases from J, with 9 bases between. CDR1 is MGHRA and CDR2 is YSYEKL in the germline V gene. CDR3 sequence: CASSQDGRAYGYTF. In DNA, the CDR3 is TGCGCCAGCAGCCAAGATGGGCGTGCCTATGGCTACACCTTC.

The chain carries TRBV6-5 and TRBJ2-7; 12 bases fit TRBD2. The CDR3 loop spans 18 amino acids. V dropped 0 bases and J dropped 1; count of bases not matched to a gene: 7. Germline-derived CDR1 and CDR2 are MNHEY and SVGAGI. The CDR3 DNA follows: TGTGCCAGCAGTTACTCCACCCCAGGACTAGCGGGATCCTACGAGCAGTACTTC. Its protein is CASSYSTPGLAGSYEQYF.